Listed below are T cell receptor beta chains from one sample, sequenced in a study of patients and donors after allogeneic stem cell transplantation. Using its own MiXCR run on the RT-PCR reads, TCRdb lists one record per CDR3 protein. The sample comprises more than 850,000 distinct CDR3 sequences, under 20% of which are singletons, and about 6% rests with the top ten. Sequencing was performed on blood, either unsorted or a sorted T cell fraction (not recorded which). The origin of the receptors is a human donor who was either an allogeneic HSCT recipient or a stem cell or donor lymphocyte infusion donor (not recorded which). It is not recorded whose cells these are; they may come from a transplant donor. The CDR3 runs from the conserved cysteine through the conserved F or W. A D gene is named only where the DNA matches it firmly. The size of a clone is reported for some rows only, either as once, few or many, or as a class for expanded clones.

NA,few,TRBV12-3/TRBV12-4,TRBJ1-6,12,TGTGCCAGCAGTTTCCCCCTTTCACCCCTCCACTTT,CASSFPLSPLHF
TRBD2,NA,TRBV5-4,TRBJ2-1,15,TGTGCCAGCAGGTTGAGGACTAGCGGCGACAATGAGCAGTTCTTC,CASRLRTSGDNEQFF
NA,NA,TRBV21-1,TRBJ2-5,14,TGTGCCAGCAGCAAAGGGGGGGGCGAAAAGACCCAGTACTTC,CASSKGGGEKTQYF
NA,NA,TRBV12-3/TRBV12-4,TRBJ1-5,12,TGTGCCAGCTCAACTCTGAATCAGCCCCAGCATTTT,CASSTLNQPQHF
TRBD2,NA,TRBV7-3,TRBJ2-1,15,TGTGCCAGCAGCCGGAACCCGGGACTAGCAAATGAGCAGTTCTTC,CASSRNPGLANEQFF
NA,NA,TRBV30,TRBJ2-7,14,TGTGCCTGGAGTCAGGGGACTAAAACCTACGAGCAGTACTTC,CAWSQGTKTYEQYF
NA,few,TRBV6-1,TRBJ1-2,12,TGTGCCAGCAGTCACAGGGCCAATGGCTACACCTTC,CASSHRANGYTF
NA,NA,TRBV19,TRBJ2-1,14,TGTGCCAGTGGGACCACCCCCTGGTACAATGAGCAGTTCTTC,CASGTTPWYNEQFF
NA,NA,TRBV2,TRBJ2-5,15,TGTGCCAGCAGCTCTTCAGGGGCCCCGGGGGAGACCCAGTACTTC,CASSSSGAPGETQYF
TRBD2,few,TRBV2,TRBJ2-1,18,TGTGCCAGCAGTGAAGCGGACCTCCTAGCGGGAGATTACAATGAGCAGTTCTTC,CASSEADLLAGDYNEQFF
NA,few,TRBV5-6,TRBJ1-3,14,TGTGCCAGCAGAGGTTCCACTTCTGGAAACACCATATATTTT,CASRGSTSGNTIYF